The entry below gives a single T cell receptor beta chain sequence along with its context. Its cognate antigen has yet to be identified. Base qualities are not recorded, but no much larger clone differs from it by a single base. Every donor was a healthy Caucasian. Three pairs of female monozygotic twins, all aged roughly 18 to 29 years, were included in the twin cohort. CD4+ and CD8+ T cell populations were isolated with positive isolation kits from Invitrogen. This record comes from a study of identical twins (dated by TCRdb to 2016 to 2017). About the full investigation: To test whether fetal clonotypes persist, the study used deep sequencing on TCR alpha and beta repertoires from monozygotic twins, unrelated adults of various ages, and cord blood. To rule out contamination, the twin experiments were replicated at different times with different library preparation protocols.

Library method: 5' RACE. Sequencing was performed on an Illumina HiSeq 2000. Template switching introduced a universal primer binding site; the final cDNA contained a unique molecular identifier, enabling accurate counting of TCR cDNA molecules. Specific primers in the conserved constant-segment region were used to synthesize first-strand cDNA for the TCR alpha and beta chains. Each cDNA library was double barcoded, with a SMART-Mk sample barcode plus Illumina barcodes, to control for contamination. TruSeq adapter sequences and Illumina sample barcodes were added in two successive PCR steps. The TCR alpha and beta cDNA libraries were sequenced on the Illumina HiSeq platform using custom primers. Per the original workflow: Raw reads were processed with MiGEC to extract unique molecular identifiers, and MiXCR was used to determine CDR3 positions. Recombination models were inferred per individual with the repgenHMM and IGoR tools using an EM algorithm. Shared clonotype analysis was performed with the tcR package in R, normalizing sharing by the product of cloneset sizes. Out-of-frame nonproductive sequences were analyzed to study raw recombination free of thymic and clonal selection effects. TCRdb trimmed the raw reads at Q25, called clones with MiXCR and kept productive beta chains. Each record represents a unique CDR3 protein, reported with the most common genes and DNA among its rows. V and J calls and clone size were set by TCRdb, not the authors. Recorded for this sample are 500,000 to 650,000 distinct CDR3 sequences; about 20% of them occurred a single time. About 0.5% of the sample lies in the top ten.

The paper as a whole reports these results and caveats: Recombination models systematically underestimated out-of-frame TCR alpha sharing in monozygotic twins but agreed with sharing between unrelated individuals. Because the same donors could not be followed over many years, the conclusions relied on cross-sectional statistical analysis. Out-of-frame TCR alpha sequences shared between twins showed an excess of low generation-probability sequences compared with coincidental sharing between unrelated individuals. Zero-insertion analyses could be partly confounded by invariant T cells such as MAIT and iNKT, although diverse VJ usage argued against such confounding for most clonotypes. The excess sharing between twins in beta out-of-frame sequences was weaker because fewer shared sequences reduced the signal-to-noise ratio. Fewer insertions were carried by abundant cord blood beta clonotypes; a weaker similar trend was observed in young adult naive repertoires, while no such trend was observed in memory repertoires.

The data were also submitted as part of a second study, on yellow fever vaccine responses in identical twins. As described in the second report: According to the authors, the vaccine-induced T cell response in identical twins seemed to be partly convergent and partly specific to each individual. Focusing on identical twins, the study followed the T cell clones that responded to the vaccine, and did so with precision.

Input material: CD4+ T cells sorted from blood. The origin of this receptor is a woman between 18 and 29 years old in good health.

DNA sequence: TGCGCCAGCAGCCGAAGCGGGAGGCCCGGCACAGATACGCAGTATTTT. Translated, it reads CASSRSGRPGTDTQYF. The sequence links TRBV5-1 to TRBJ2-3, with TRBD2 matching 9 junction bases. V lost 4 bases and J lost 1 base, and the count of bases not matched to a germline gene is 7. The germline V gene yields SGHRS for CDR1 and YFSETQ for CDR2. The CDR3 holds 16 amino acids from the cysteine to the phenylalanine. Just the 48-base CDR3 DNA is kept, in frame starting at base 1.